The 11 T cell receptor beta chains below were found in one sample sequenced in a study of blood T cells in healthy people across ages. A second PCR of about 7 to 12 cycles used a sample-barcoded 5' primer and a J-beta primer mix. TCRdb reprocessed the 5' RACE reads with MiXCR, giving one entry per CDR3 protein. The data contain 1.6 million or so distinct CDR3 sequences, about 32% of them singletons. Input material: blood. Receptor source: a woman aged 30 to 39 in good health.

Only a few counts were recorded for this clonotype. V gene TRBV4-1 combines with J gene TRBJ1-1; 9 bases match TRBD1. The germline gives CDR1 MGHRA, CDR2 YSYEKL. This CDR3 is built from 14 residues. The V and J ends lost 5 bases and 4 bases, in that order; junction bases with no gene match: 5. In DNA, the CDR3 is TGCGCCAGCAGCGACAGGGGGTCTGGCACTGAAGCTTTCTTT. Translation: CASSDRGSGTEAFF.

This rearrangement joins TRBV18 to TRBJ2-3; 10 positions agree with TRBD2. The V gene end was trimmed by 6 bases and the J gene end by 0 bases; junction bases not matched to a gene: 12. This CDR3 has 18 amino acids. Germline CDR1 KGHSH, CDR2 LQKENI. This CDR3 reads CASSPDQRGGPSTDTQYF. For the CDR3, the DNA is TGTGCCAGCTCCCCCGATCAGCGGGGGGGCCCTAGCACAGATACGCAGTATTTT.

This clonotype was seen more than once but under ten times. This chain uses TRBV2 with TRBJ2-1; D gene ambiguous. The length of the CDR3 is 10 residues. With 11 bases removed from V and 6 bases from J, the gap between germline ends came to 8 bases. Per the germline V gene, CDR1 is SNHLY and CDR2 is FYNNEI. In nucleotides, the CDR3 is TGTGCCGCCCGATTCAATGAGCAGTTCTTC. The encoded protein is CAARFNEQFF.

The V gene is TRBV12-3 or TRBV12-4, the J gene TRBJ2-1; D gene uncertain. The CDR3 is 13 amino acids. Trimming pared 3 bases from V and 8 bases from J, leaving 11 bases between. The chain's CDR3 is CASSFSPVDEQFF. The CDR3 DNA is TGTGCCAGCAGTTTCTCCCCGGTGGATGAGCAGTTCTTC.

This clonotype has a handful of counts. The chain employs TRBV28 and TRBJ1-1; no reliable D call. The ends were cut back, 4 bases at V and 4 bases at J, with 4 bases in the middle. The CDR3 runs to 11 residues. The germline V gene encodes CDR1 MDHEN and CDR2 SYDVKM. As DNA, the CDR3 is TGTGCCAGCAGTTCCCTCACTGAAGCTTTCTTT. It encodes CASSSLTEAFF.

The chain couples TRBV6-5 to TRBJ2-1, with 12 bases matching TRBD1. With V trimmed by 6 bases and J by 7 bases, 7 bases remained unmatched. The CDR3 length is 15 residues. CDR1 MNHEY and CDR2 SVGAGI come from the germline V gene. For the CDR3, the DNA is TGTGCCAGCAGCCGGGGACAGGGGGCCCTTAATGAGCAGTTCTTC. Residues: CASSRGQGALNEQFF.

This clonotype was recorded a few times. The chain carries TRBV29-1 and TRBJ1-2; TRBD1 matches at 9 bases. The CDR3 length is 17 residues. From germline, CDR1 is SQVTM and CDR2 ANQGSEA. The junction had 9 bases not matched to a gene; V was cut back by 1 base and J by 0 bases. Written as DNA, the CDR3 is TGCAGCGTTGAAGGTGGGACAGGGATCTTTCCTAACTATGGCTACACCTTC. As protein: CSVEGGTGIFPNYGYTF. The variable domain in full, completed from reference TRBV29-1 and TRBJ1-2, reads SAVISQKPSRDICQRGTSLTIQCQVDSQVTMMFWYRQQPGQSLTLIATANQGSEATYESGFVIDKFPISRPNLTFSTLTVSNMSPEDSSIYLCSVEGGTGIFPNYGYTFGSGTRLTVV.

In its sample, this clonotype was seen a few times. The V gene is TRBV14, the J gene TRBJ2-7; 10 bases map to TRBD2. Germline assignment: CDR1 SGHDN and CDR2 FVKESK. The CDR3 extends over 13 amino acids. Trimming took 6 bases from V and 3 from J; bases not matched to a gene: 2. As DNA, the CDR3 is TGTGCCAGCAGAGCGGGAGGGTTCTACGAGCAGTACTTC. It codes for CASRAGGFYEQYF.

The J gene is TRBJ1-2, the V gene TRBV25-1; 8 nucleotides agree with TRBD1. CDR1 and CDR2 (germline): MGHDK, SYGVNS. CDR3 length: 14 residues. V shed 8 bases, J shed 5 bases, and the junction held 10 bases outside the gene matches. Written as DNA, the CDR3 is TGTGCCAGCGCTCACACAGGGGGACCTTATGGCTACACCTTC. Amino acid sequence: CASAHTGGPYGYTF.

V and J are TRBV30 and TRBJ2-1; a weak D match, TRBD1 (6 bases). Looked up from germline, CDR1 is GTSNPN and CDR2 is SVGIG (reference sequence). The CDR3 length is 15 residues. The V and J ends lost 0 bases and 3 bases respectively, with 12 bases between them. The CDR3 protein is CAWSVTTGSYNEQFF. The DNA of the CDR3 is TGTGCCTGGAGTGTAACAACAGGGAGCTACAATGAGCAGTTCTTC.

This clonotype came up a few times. This sequence joins TRBV5-1 and TRBJ2-1; 9 positions agree with TRBD2. J was trimmed by 0 bases and V by 4 bases; bases with no gene match: 11. Germline CDR1 SGHRS, CDR2 YFSETQ. The CDR3 covers 18 residues. The CDR3 protein is CASSPPLAGSSSYNEQFF. The CDR3 DNA follows: TGCGCCAGCAGCCCACCTCTAGCGGGGTCTAGCTCCTACAATGAGCAGTTCTTC.